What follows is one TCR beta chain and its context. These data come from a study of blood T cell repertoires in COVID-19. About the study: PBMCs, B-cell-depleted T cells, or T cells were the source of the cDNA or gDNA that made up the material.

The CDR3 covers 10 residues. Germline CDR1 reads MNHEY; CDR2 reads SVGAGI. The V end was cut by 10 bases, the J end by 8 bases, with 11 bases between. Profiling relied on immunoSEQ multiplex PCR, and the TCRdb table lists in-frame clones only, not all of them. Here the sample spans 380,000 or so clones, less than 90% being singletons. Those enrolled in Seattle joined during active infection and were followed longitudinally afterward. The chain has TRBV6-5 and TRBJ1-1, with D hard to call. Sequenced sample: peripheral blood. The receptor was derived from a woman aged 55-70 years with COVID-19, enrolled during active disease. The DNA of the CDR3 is TGTGCCACTTACCAACTAGAAGCTTTCTTT. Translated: CATYQLEAFF.